The rows below give T cell receptor beta chains drawn from one sample of a study of blood T cell repertoires in COVID-19. The data were produced by immunoSEQ multiplex PCR, yet TCRdb's version contains in-frame clones alone and is incomplete. Among about 210,000 clones listed, around nine tenths were seen once. The sample was peripheral blood. All receptors come from a man in his forties or fifties with acute or convalescent COVID-19. Both conserved end residues are part of each CDR3.

v_call,j_call,cdr3_aa
TRBV7-9,TRBJ2-1,CASSLIQRGSNEQFF
TRBV11-2,TRBJ1-1,CASSHGKHTEAFF
TRBV24-1,TRBJ1-5,CATSHRDRDQPQHF
TRBV4-1,TRBJ2-3,CASSQAAGGTDTQYF
TRBV28,TRBJ2-7,CASSLYRGGEQYF
TRBV24-1,TRBJ1-2,CATSDSPGVGYTF
TRBV18,TRBJ1-5,CASSPSGAQVQPQHF
TRBV19,TRBJ1-1,CASSIGSNTEAFF
TRBV3-1/TRBV3-2,TRBJ1-6,CASSQQQYSYNSPLHF
TRBV6-5,TRBJ1-2,CASTWGPGSGEGYTF
TRBV7-6,TRBJ2-7,CASSTGTGPLYEQYF
TRBV4-1,TRBJ1-2,CASSHAVALNNYGYTF
TRBV28,TRBJ2-1,CASSSPLAGVYNEQFF
TRBV5-1,TRBJ1-1,CASSWQRDRGDTEAFF
TRBV5-1,TRBJ1-3,CASHPGGSGNTIYF
TRBV2,TRBJ2-1,CASRAEQFF
TRBV7-2,TRBJ2-1,CASSLGGGQSGYEQFF
TRBV14,TRBJ2-2,CASSPRGPTGELFF
TRBV27,TRBJ1-1,CASSLWTSTEAFF
TRBV11-3,TRBJ2-7,CASSLDKRQGVVEQYF
TRBV7-9,TRBJ2-5,CASSPRLAGGPSETQYF
TRBV4-1,TRBJ1-2,CASSHQGQGYTF
TRBV2,TRBJ1-2,CASSEELQGIAYTF
TRBV19,TRBJ1-3,CASSPTGQGASSSGNTIYF
TRBV7-2,TRBJ1-2,CASSLSLIRGSDGYTF
TRBV5-1,TRBJ1-2,CASSPDRVGGYTF
TRBV11-2,TRBJ2-1,CASSYGQSSYNEQFF